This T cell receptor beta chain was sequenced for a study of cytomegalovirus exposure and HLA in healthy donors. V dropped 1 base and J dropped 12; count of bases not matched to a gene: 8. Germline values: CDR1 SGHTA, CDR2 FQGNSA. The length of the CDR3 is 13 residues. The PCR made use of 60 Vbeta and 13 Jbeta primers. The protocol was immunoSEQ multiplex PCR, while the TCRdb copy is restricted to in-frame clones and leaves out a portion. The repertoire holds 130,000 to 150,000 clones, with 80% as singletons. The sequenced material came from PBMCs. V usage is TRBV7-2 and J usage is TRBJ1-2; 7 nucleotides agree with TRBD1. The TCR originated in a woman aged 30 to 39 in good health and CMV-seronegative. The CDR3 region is CASSLDRGSKHTF. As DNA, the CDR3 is TGTGCCAGCAGCTTAGACAGGGGATCTAAACACACCTTC.